This T cell receptor beta chain was captured by sequencing in a study of blood T cell repertoires in COVID-19. About the study: Acute and convalescent COVID-19 specimens originated in the United States, Italy and Spain. In each case, the material was cDNA or gDNA derived from T cells, B-cell-depleted T cells, or PBMCs.

The sample holds one count of this clone. In the original processing: Reference gene primer amplification yielded estimated nucleated cell counts. Method: immunoSEQ multiplex PCR; TCRdb's copy keeps in-frame clones and lacks some. The V and J calls and clone size were taken over from that table, and D and trimming were inferred from the DNA. The sample holds about 400,000 clones, roughly 90% seen once. The CDR3 runs 15 residues. CDR1 SGDLS and CDR2 YYNGEE come from the germline V gene. V dropped 4 bases and J dropped 8 bases, with 18 bases sitting between them. Participants were placed into cohorts based on the clinical history they reported.

This sequence was found in a woman aged 25 to 39 with acute COVID-19. The specimen sequenced was PBMCs or T cells enriched from blood (not recorded which). The J gene is TRBJ1-4, the V gene TRBV9; D might be TRBD1 (6 bases). CDR3 in DNA: TGTGCCAGCAGCCCCCCCGGGGGGCTTGGGGAAAAACTGTTTTTT. Translation gives CASSPPGGLGEKLFF.